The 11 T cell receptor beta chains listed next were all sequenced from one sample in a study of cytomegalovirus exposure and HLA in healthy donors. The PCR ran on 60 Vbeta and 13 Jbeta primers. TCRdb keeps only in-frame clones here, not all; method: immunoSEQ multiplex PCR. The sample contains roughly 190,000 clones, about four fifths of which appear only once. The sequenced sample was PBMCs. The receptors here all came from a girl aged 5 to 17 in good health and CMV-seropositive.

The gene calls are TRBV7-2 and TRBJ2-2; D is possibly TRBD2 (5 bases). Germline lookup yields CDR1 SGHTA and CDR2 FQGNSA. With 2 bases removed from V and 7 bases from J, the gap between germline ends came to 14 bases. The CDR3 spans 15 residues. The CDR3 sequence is CASSLRLIGGGELFF. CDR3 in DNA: TGTGCCAGCAGCTTAAGGCTGATCGGAGGCGGGGAGCTGTTTTTT.

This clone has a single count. The CDR3: CASSVAGGSGLFF. The CDR3 region has the DNA TGTGCCAGCAGTGTAGCGGGGGGGAGTGGGCTGTTTTTT. The chain is built from TRBV6-1 and TRBJ2-2, with 11 bases lining up with TRBD2. The CDR3 extends over 13 amino acids. The ends lost 4 bases at V and 13 bases at J; junction bases unmatched: 5. Germline assignment: CDR1 MNHNS and CDR2 SASEGT.

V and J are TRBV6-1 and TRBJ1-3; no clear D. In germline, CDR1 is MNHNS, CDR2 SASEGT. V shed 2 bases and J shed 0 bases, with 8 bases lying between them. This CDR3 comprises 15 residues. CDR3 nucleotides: TGTGCCAGCAGTGAACCTCTTGTCTCTGGAAACACCATATATTTT. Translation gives CASSEPLVSGNTIYF.

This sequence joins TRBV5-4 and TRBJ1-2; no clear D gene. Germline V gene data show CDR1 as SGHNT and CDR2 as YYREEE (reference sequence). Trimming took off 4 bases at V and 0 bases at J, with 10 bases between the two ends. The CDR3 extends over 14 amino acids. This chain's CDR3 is CASSPRDSNYGYTF. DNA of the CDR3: TGTGCCAGCAGCCCTAGAGATTCTAACTATGGCTACACCTTC.

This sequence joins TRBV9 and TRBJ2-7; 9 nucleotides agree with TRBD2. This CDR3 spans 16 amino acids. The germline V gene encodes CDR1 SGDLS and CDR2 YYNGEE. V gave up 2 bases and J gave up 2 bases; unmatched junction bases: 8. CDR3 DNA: TGTGCCAGCAGCGTTCAGTCTAGCGGGGCTACCTACGAGCAGTACTTC. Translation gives CASSVQSSGATYEQYF.

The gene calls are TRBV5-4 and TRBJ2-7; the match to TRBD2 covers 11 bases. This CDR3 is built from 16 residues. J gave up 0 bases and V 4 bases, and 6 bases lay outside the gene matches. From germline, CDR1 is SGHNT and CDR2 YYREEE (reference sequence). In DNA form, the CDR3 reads TGTGCCAGCAGCCCAGGGACTAGCGGACCCTCCTACGAGCAGTACTTC. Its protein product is CASSPGTSGPSYEQYF.

Here the CDR3 reads CASSQDSRPVSYEQYF. CDR3 in DNA: TGTGCCAGCAGCCAAGACTCTAGACCGGTCTCCTACGAGCAGTACTTC. The chain is built from TRBV4-2 and TRBJ2-7; D uncertain. In germline, CDR1 is LGHNA, CDR2 YNFKEQ. The CDR3 is made up of 16 amino acids. V lost 0 bases, J lost 0 bases, and 12 bases lay in between.

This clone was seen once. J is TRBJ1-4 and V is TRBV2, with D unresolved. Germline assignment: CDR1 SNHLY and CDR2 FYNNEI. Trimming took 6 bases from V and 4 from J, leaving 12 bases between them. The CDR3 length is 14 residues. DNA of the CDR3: TGTGCCAGCAGGGTGGGCCAGAATAATGAAAAACTGTTTTTT. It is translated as CASRVGQNNEKLFF. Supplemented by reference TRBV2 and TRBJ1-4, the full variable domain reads EPEVTQTPSHQVTQMGQEVILRCVPISNHLYFYWYRQILGQKVEFLVSFYNNEISEKSEIFDDQFSVERPDGSNFTLKIRSTKLEDSAMYFCASRVGQNNEKLFFGSGTQLSVL.

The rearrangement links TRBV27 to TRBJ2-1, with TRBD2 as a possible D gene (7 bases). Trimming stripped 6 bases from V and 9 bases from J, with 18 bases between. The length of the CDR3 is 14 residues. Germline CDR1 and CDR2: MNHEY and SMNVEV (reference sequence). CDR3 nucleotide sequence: TGTGCCAGCAGCCCACTGGGGGGGCAGATTGAGCAGTTCTTC. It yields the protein CASSPLGGQIEQFF.

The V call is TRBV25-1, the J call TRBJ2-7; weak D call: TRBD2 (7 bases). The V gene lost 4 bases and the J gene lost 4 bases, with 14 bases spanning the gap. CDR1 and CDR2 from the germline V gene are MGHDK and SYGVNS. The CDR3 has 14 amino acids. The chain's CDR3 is CASSGGGGGYEQYF. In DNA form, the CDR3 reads TGTGCCAGCAGTGGTGGAGGGGGGGGTTACGAGCAGTACTTC.

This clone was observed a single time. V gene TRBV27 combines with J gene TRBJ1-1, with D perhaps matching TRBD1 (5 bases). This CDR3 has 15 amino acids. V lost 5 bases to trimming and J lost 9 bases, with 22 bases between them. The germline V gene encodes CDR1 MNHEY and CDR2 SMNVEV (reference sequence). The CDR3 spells CASSPPFAGKRKAFF. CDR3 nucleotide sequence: TGTGCCAGCAGTCCCCCCTTTGCAGGGAAGAGGAAAGCTTTCTTT.